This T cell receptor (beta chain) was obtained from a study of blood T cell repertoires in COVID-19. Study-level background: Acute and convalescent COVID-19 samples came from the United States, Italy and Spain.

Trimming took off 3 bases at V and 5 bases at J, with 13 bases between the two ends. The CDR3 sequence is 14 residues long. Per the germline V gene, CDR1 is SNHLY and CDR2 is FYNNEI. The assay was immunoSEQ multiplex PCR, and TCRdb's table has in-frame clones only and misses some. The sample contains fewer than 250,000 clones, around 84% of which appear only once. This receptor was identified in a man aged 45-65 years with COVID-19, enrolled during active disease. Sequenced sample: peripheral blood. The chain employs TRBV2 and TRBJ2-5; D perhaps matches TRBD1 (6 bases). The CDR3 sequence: CASSEGAGYETQYF. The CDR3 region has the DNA TGTGCCAGCAGTGAGGGGGCAGGGTATGAGACCCAGTACTTC.